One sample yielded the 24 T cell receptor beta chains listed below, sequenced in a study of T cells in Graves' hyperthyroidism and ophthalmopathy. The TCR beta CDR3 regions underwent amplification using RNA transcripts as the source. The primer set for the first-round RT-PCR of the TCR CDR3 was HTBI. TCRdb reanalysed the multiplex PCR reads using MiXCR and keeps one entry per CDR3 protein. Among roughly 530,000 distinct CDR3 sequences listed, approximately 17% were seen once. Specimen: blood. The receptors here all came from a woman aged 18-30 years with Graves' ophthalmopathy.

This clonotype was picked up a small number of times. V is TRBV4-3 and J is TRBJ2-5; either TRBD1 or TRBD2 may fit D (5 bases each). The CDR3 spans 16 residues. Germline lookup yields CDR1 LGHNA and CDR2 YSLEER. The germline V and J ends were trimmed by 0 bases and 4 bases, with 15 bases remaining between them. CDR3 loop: CASSQDRSGAGETQYF. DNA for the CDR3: TGCGCCAGCAGCCAAGATAGGTCCGGGGCGGGAGAGACCCAGTACTTC.

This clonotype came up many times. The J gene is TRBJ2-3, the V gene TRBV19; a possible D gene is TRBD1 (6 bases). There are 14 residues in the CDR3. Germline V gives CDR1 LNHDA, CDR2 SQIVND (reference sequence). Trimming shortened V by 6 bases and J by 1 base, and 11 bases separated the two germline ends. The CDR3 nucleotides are TGTGCCAGTAGGGACAGTTCTCGCACAGATACGCAGTATTTT. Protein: CASRDSSRTDTQYF.

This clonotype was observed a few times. The CDR3 nucleotides read TGCGCCAGCAGCCTAAACCAGGGGCCCTCCTACGAGCAGTACTTC. This encodes CASSLNQGPSYEQYF. The chain carries TRBV4-1 and TRBJ2-7, with TRBD1 as a possible D gene (6 bases). The CDR3 runs 15 residues. Between the trimmed V and J ends, which lost 4 bases and 0 bases, there was a span of 13 bases. In germline, CDR1 is MGHRA, CDR2 YSYEKL.

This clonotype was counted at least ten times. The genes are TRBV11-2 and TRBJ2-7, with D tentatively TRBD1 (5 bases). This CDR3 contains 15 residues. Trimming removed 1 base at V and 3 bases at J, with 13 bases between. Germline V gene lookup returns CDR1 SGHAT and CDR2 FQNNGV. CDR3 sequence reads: CASSLVPWGNYEQYF. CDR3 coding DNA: TGTGCCAGCAGCTTAGTCCCTTGGGGCAACTACGAGCAGTACTTC. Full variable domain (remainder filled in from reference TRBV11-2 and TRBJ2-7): EAGVAQSPRYKIIEKRQSVAFWCNPISGHATLYWYQQILGQGPKLLIQFQNNGVVDDSQLPKDRFSAERLKGVDSTLKIQPAKLEDSAVYLCASSLVPWGNYEQYFGPGTRLTVT.

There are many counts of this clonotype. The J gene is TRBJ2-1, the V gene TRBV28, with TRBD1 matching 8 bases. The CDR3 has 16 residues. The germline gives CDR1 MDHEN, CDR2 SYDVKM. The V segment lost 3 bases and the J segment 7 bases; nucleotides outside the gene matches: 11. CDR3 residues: CASSFLSGGPGNEQFF. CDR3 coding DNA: TGTGCCAGCAGTTTCCTTTCAGGGGGCCCCGGGAATGAGCAGTTCTTC. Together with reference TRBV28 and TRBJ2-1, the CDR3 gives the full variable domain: DVKVTQSSRYLVKRTGEKVFLECVQDMDHENMFWYRQDPGLGLRLIYFSYDVKMKEKGDIPEGYSVSREKKERFSLILESASTNQTSMYLCASSFLSGGPGNEQFFGPGTRLTVL.

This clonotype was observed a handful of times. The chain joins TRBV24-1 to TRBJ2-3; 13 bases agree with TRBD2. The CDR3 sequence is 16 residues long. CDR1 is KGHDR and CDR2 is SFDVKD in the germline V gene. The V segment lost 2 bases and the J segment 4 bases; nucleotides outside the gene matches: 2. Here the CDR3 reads CATSDSLAGGPDTQYF. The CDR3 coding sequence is TGTGCCACCAGTGATTCACTAGCGGGGGGGCCAGATACGCAGTATTTT.

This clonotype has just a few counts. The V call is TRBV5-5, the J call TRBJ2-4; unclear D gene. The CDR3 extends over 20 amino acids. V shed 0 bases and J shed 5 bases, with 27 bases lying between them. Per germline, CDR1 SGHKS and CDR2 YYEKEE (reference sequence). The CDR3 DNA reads TGTGCCAGCAGCTTGGAGGACCGGAGAGGAGTACCCTACGGCCAAAACATTCAGTACTTC. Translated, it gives CASSLEDRRGVPYGQNIQYF.

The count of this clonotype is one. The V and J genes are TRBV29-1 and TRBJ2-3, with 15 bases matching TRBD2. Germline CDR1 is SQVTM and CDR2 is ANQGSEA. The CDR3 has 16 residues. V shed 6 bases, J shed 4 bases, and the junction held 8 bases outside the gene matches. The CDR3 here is CSVPGLAGGISDTQYF. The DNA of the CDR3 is TGCAGCGTCCCGGGACTAGCGGGGGGAATCTCAGATACGCAGTATTTT.

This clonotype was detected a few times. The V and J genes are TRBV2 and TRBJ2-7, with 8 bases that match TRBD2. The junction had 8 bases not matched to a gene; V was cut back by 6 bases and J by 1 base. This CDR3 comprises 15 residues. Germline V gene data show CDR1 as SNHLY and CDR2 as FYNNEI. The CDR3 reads CASRGAGVISYEQYF. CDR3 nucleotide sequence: TGTGCCAGCAGGGGAGCGGGGGTGATTTCCTACGAGCAGTACTTC.

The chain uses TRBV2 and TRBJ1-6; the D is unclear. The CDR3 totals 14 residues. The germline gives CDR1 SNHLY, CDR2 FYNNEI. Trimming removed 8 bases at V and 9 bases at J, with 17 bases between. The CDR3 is CASGGQVEGSPLHF. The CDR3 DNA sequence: TGTGCCAGCGGCGGGCAGGTAGAGGGTTCACCCCTCCACTTT.

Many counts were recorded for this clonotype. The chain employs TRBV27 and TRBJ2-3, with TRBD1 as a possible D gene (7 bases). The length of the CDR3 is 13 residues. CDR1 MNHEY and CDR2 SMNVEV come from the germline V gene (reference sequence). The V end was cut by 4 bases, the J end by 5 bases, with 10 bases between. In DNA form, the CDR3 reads TGTGCCAGCAGTTGGCAGGGGGGAGATACGCAGTATTTT. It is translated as CASSWQGGDTQYF.

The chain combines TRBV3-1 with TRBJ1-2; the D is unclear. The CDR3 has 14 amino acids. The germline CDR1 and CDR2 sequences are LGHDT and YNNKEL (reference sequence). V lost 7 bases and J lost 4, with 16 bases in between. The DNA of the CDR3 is TGTGCCAGCAACCCGAGCATGGACCCCTATGGCTACACCTTC. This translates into CASNPSMDPYGYTF.

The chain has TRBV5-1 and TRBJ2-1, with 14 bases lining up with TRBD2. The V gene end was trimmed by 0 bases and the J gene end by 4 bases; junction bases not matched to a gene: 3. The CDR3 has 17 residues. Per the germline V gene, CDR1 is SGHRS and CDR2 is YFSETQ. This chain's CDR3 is CASSLVTSGGEYNEQFF. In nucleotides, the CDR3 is TGCGCCAGCAGCTTGGTGACTAGCGGGGGGGAGTACAATGAGCAGTTCTTC.

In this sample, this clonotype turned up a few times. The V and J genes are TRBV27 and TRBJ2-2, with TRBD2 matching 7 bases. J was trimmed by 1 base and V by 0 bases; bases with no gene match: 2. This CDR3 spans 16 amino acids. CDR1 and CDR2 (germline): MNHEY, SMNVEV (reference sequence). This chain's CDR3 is CASSLSSGGNTGELFF. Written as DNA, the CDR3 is TGTGCCAGCAGTTTATCCTCGGGGGGGAACACCGGGGAGCTGTTTTTT.

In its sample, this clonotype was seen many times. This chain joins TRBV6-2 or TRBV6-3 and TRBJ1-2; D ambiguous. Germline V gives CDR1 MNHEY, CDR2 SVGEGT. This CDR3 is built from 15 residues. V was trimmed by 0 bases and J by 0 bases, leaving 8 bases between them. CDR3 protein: CASSYSIRPNYGYTF. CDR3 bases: TGTGCCAGCAGTTACTCGATCAGGCCTAACTATGGCTACACCTTC.

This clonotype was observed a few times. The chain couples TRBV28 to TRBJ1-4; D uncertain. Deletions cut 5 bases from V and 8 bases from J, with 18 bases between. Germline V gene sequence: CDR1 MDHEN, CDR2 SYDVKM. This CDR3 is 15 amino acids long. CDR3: CASSPWTTLGEKLFF. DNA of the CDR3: TGTGCCAGCAGTCCCTGGACCACTCTCGGCGAAAAACTGTTTTTT.

CDR3 sequence reads: CASSYGGRGRSDTQYF. CDR3 coding DNA: TGTGCCAGCAGTTACGGGGGCAGGGGGCGGTCAGATACGCAGTATTTT. The chain employs TRBV6-2 or TRBV6-3 and TRBJ2-3, with 8 positions matching TRBD1. The germline gives CDR1 MNHEY, CDR2 SVGEGT. V dropped 2 bases and J dropped 4; count of bases not matched to a gene: 8. This CDR3 contains 16 residues.

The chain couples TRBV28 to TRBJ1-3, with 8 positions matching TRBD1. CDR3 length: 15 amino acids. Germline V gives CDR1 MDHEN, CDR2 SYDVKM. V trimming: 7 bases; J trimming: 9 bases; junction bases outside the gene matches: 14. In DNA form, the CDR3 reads TGTGCCAGCAATTTCCGGACAGGGCGGTTAGTCACCATATATTTT. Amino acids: CASNFRTGRLVTIYF.

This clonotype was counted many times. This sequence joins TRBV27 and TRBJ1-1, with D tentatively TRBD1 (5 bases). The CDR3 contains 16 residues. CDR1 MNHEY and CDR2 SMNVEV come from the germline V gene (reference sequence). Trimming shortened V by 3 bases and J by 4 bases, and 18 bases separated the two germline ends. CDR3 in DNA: TGTGCCAGCAGTTTCCAACCTCAGGGCGTCTTCACTGAAGCTTTCTTT. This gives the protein CASSFQPQGVFTEAFF.

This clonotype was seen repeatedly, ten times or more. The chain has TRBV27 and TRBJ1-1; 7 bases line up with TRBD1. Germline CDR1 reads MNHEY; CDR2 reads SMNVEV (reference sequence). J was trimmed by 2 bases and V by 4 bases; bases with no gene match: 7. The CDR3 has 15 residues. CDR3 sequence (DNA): TGTGCCAGCAGTTATGCCGGGACAGTAAACACTGAAGCTTTCTTT. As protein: CASSYAGTVNTEAFF.

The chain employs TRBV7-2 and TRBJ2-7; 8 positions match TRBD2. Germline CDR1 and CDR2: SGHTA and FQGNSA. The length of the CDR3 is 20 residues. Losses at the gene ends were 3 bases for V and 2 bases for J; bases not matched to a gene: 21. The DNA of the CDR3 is TGTGCCAGCAGCTTGGGAACTAGCGGCCCCTATTTCCCCCTTACCTACGAGCAGTACTTC. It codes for CASSLGTSGPYFPLTYEQYF.

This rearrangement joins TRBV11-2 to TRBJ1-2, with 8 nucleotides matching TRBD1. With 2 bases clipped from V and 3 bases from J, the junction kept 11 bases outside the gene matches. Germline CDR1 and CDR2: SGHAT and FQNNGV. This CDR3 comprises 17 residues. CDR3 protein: CASSLPGQAIRDYGYTF. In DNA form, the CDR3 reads TGTGCCAGCAGCTTACCGGGACAGGCCATCAGAGACTATGGCTACACCTTC. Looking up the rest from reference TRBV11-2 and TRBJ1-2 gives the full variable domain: EAGVAQSPRYKIIEKRQSVAFWCNPISGHATLYWYQQILGQGPKLLIQFQNNGVVDDSQLPKDRFSAERLKGVDSTLKIQPAKLEDSAVYLCASSLPGQAIRDYGYTFGSGTRLTVV.

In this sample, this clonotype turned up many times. CDR3 in DNA: TGTGCCAGCAGCTTAGACTTTAGCAAGAAGAGGACGCAGTATTTT. Its translation: CASSLDFSKKRTQYF. The chain couples TRBV7-2 to TRBJ2-3; D is unresolved. With 1 base removed from V and 9 bases from J, the gap between germline ends came to 17 bases. Germline V gene data show CDR1 as SGHTA and CDR2 as FQGNSA. The CDR3 has 15 residues.

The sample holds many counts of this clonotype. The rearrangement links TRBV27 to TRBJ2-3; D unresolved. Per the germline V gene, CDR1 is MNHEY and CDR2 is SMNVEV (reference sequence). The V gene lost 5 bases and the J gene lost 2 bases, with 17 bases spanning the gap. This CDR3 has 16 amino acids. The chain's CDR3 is CASSVSMGSDTDTQYF. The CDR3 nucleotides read TGTGCCAGCAGTGTCAGTATGGGATCTGACACAGATACGCAGTATTTT.